These 27 T cell receptor beta chains came from one sample sequenced in a study of blood T cell repertoires in COVID-19. The repertoire was sequenced with immunoSEQ multiplex PCR; TCRdb's copy has only in-frame clones and lacks some. The sample consists of more than 250,000 clones, over 75% of them appearing once. Sequencing was carried out using peripheral blood. These receptors were taken from a human donor in a cohort sampled during active COVID-19.

The chain is built from TRBV5-5 and TRBJ1-2; 8 bases line up with TRBD1. Germline V CDR1 and CDR2: SGHKS, YYEKEE (reference sequence). V was clipped by 2 bases and J by 4 bases; unmatched bases: 16. The CDR3 length is 18 residues. CDR3 nucleotide sequence: TGTGCCAGCAGCTTCTCCCTCCCCGCGGGACAGGTCAGCTATGGCTACACCTTC. The encoded protein is CASSFSLPAGQVSYGYTF.

The rearrangement joins TRBV6-5 to TRBJ2-7, with 10 bases aligning to TRBD2. Germline V CDR1 and CDR2: MNHEY, SVGAGI. This CDR3 region has 15 residues. V was clipped by 4 bases and J by 4 bases; unmatched bases: 7. The CDR3 is CASSSSGRAGYEQYF. CDR3 in DNA: TGTGCCAGCAGTTCGAGCGGGAGGGCGGGGTACGAGCAGTACTTC.

This clone was detected a few times. V is TRBV18 and J is TRBJ1-2; maybe TRBD1 (6 bases). The CDR3 has 13 amino acids. V was pared by 4 bases and J by 7 bases, with 13 bases between. Germline V gene data show CDR1 as KGHSH and CDR2 as LQKENI. CDR3 in DNA: TGTGCCAGCTCACAACTAGGACAGATTGGCTACACCTTC. Amino acid sequence: CASSQLGQIGYTF. The variable domain in full, with the rest retrieved from reference TRBV18 and TRBJ1-2, is NAGVMQNPRHLVRRRGQEARLRCSPMKGHSHVYWYRQLPEEGLKFMVYLQKENIIDESGMPKERFSAEFPKEGPSILRIQQVVRGDSAAYFCASSQLGQIGYTFGSGTRLTVV.

This chain links TRBV11-3 with TRBJ2-7; D perhaps matches TRBD2 (6 bases). The CDR3 length is 15 residues. Germline V gene data show CDR1 as SGHNT and CDR2 as YENEEA. The germline V and J ends were trimmed by 1 base and 1 base, with 11 bases remaining between them. CDR3 coding DNA: TGTGCCAGCAGCTTAGGGGGACTTACTTCCTACGAGCAGTACTTC. This encodes CASSLGGLTSYEQYF.

This clone appeared a single time. The chain combines TRBV28 with TRBJ1-6; D unclear. The V gene's germline CDR1 is MDHEN and CDR2 SYDVKM. The CDR3 has 15 residues. V lost 8 bases and J lost 0, with 11 bases in between. The CDR3 DNA follows: TGTGCCAGCGGAAAACAGAGCTCCTATAATTCACCCCTCCACTTT. It encodes CASGKQSSYNSPLHF.

The V and J genes are TRBV4-2 and TRBJ2-3; D perhaps matches TRBD2 (7 bases). Deletions cut 1 base from V and 0 bases from J, with 20 bases between. CDR1 and CDR2 (germline): LGHNA, YNFKEQ. This CDR3 is 19 amino acids long. The CDR3 spells CASSQGRGALRASTDTQYF. Written as DNA, the CDR3 is TGTGCCAGCAGCCAAGGACGGGGGGCCCTTCGTGCTAGCACAGATACGCAGTATTTT.

The chain couples TRBV4-3 to TRBJ1-2, with D possibly TRBD1 on 5 matching bases. The CDR3 loop spans 13 amino acids. CDR1 is LGHNA and CDR2 is YSLEER in the germline V gene. The V end was cut by 0 bases, the J end by 3 bases, with 5 bases between. CDR3 coding DNA: TGCGCCAGCAGCCAAGAAGGGGACTATGGCTACACCTTC. Translation gives CASSQEGDYGYTF.

The V gene is TRBV20-1, the J gene TRBJ1-1, with D possibly matching TRBD1 (5 bases). Germline V gene sequence: CDR1 DFQATT, CDR2 SNEGSKA (reference sequence). V lost 6 bases and J lost 13, with 18 bases in between. The length of the CDR3 is 11 residues. Here the CDR3 DNA reads TGCAGTGCAGGGGACTGGACCACCGGTTTCTTT. Amino acid sequence: CSAGDWTTGFF.

DNA of the CDR3: TGTGCCAGCAGCTTAGTGACTACGGACAATGAGCAGTTCTTC. Amino acids: CASSLVTTDNEQFF. The chain joins TRBV7-9 to TRBJ2-1; possible D gene TRBD2, 5 bases. Per germline, CDR1 SEHNR and CDR2 FQNEAQ (reference sequence). Trimming cost V 1 base and J 5 bases, with 9 bases left between them. The CDR3 contains 14 residues.

This chain connects TRBV5-1 to TRBJ2-1; 7 positions match TRBD2. This CDR3 contains 14 residues. Germline assignment: CDR1 SGHRS and CDR2 YFSETQ. The ends lost 4 bases at V and 10 bases at J; junction bases unmatched: 11. CDR3 sequence: CASSPTSAEGEQFF. The CDR3, as DNA: TGCGCCAGCAGCCCTACTAGCGCAGAGGGGGAGCAGTTCTTC.

CDR3 region: CASTSGTGWGGYTF. The CDR3 DNA reads as TGTGCCAGCACTTCCGGGACAGGGTGGGGAGGCTACACCTTC. The chain employs TRBV28 and TRBJ1-2; TRBD1 matches 9 bases. The CDR3 consists of 14 residues. J lost 8 bases, V lost 7 bases, and 11 bases had no gene match. Germline CDR1 reads MDHEN; CDR2 reads SYDVKM.

V is TRBV3-1 (or the pseudogene TRBV3-2) and J is TRBJ2-7; 7 bases agree with TRBD2. The CDR3 covers 15 residues. V gave up 4 bases and J gave up 2 bases; unmatched junction bases: 8. CDR1 and CDR2 from the germline V gene are LGHDT and YNNKEL (reference sequence). The CDR3 DNA reads as TGTGCCAGCAGCCTCTACCGAGGGAGGGCCTACGAGCAGTACTTC. This gives the protein CASSLYRGRAYEQYF.

This chain links TRBV15 with TRBJ1-2; 9 nucleotides align to TRBD1. The ends lost 2 bases at V and 0 bases at J; junction bases unmatched: 7. The CDR3 has 17 amino acids. CDR1 is LNHNV, CDR2 YYDKDF, per germline (reference sequence). CDR3 bases: TGTGCCACCAGCAGACCACTCAGACAGGGGGCTAACTATGGCTACACCTTC. It specifies CATSRPLRQGANYGYTF. The variable domain in full, with the rest retrieved from reference TRBV15 and TRBJ1-2, is DAMVIQNPRYQVTQFGKPVTLSCSQTLNHNVMYWYQQKSSQAPKLLFHYYDKDFNNEADTPDNFQSRRPNTSFCFLDIRSPGLGDTAMYLCATSRPLRQGANYGYTFGSGTRLTVV.

CDR3 sequence reads: CASSDTTSALYF. In nucleotides, the CDR3 is TGTGCCAGCAGTGATACGACTTCTGCCCTGTATTTT. The chain carries TRBV3-1 (or the pseudogene TRBV3-2) and TRBJ2-3; D is ambiguous. Germline V gives CDR1 LGHDT, CDR2 YNNKEL (reference sequence). The CDR3 loop spans 12 amino acids. Trimming removed 6 bases from V and 14 bases from J, with 18 bases in between.

In this sample, this clone turned up once. The chain combines TRBV6-5 with TRBJ2-1, with TRBD2 matching over 11 bases. J was trimmed by 9 bases and V by 0 bases; bases with no gene match: 7. This CDR3 region has 16 residues. Germline lookup yields CDR1 MNHEY and CDR2 SVGAGI. The CDR3 spells CASSYSLVAGGREQFF. The CDR3, as DNA: TGTGCCAGCAGTTACTCGCTGGTAGCGGGGGGGCGTGAGCAGTTCTTC.

The rearrangement joins TRBV6-2 or TRBV6-3 to TRBJ1-5; D may be TRBD1 (5 bases). The CDR3 is 15 residues long. CDR1 MNHEY and CDR2 SVGEGT come from the germline V gene. The germline V and J ends were trimmed by 2 bases and 9 bases, with 17 bases remaining between them. CDR3 protein: CASSYEWGGKWPQHF. The CDR3 DNA reads as TGTGCCAGCAGTTACGAGTGGGGGGGAAAATGGCCCCAGCATTTT.

V and J are TRBV14 and TRBJ1-6, with D possibly being TRBD1 (5 bases). The CDR3 totals 15 residues. V was trimmed by 1 base and J by 9 bases, leaving 13 bases between them. In germline, CDR1 is SGHDN, CDR2 FVKESK. CDR3 region: CASSQVIGGASPLHF. The CDR3 bases are TGTGCCAGCAGCCAAGTGATTGGCGGGGCTTCACCCCTCCACTTT. The complete variable domain, with remaining parts taken from reference TRBV14 and TRBJ1-6, reads EAGVTQFPSHSVIEKGQTVTLRCDPISGHDNLYWYRRVMGKEIKFLLHFVKESKQDESGMPNNRFLAERTGGTYSTLKVQPAELEDSGVYFCASSQVIGGASPLHFGNGTRLTVT.

Turning to this clone: The identical CDR3 is also encoded by other nucleotide sequences in the sample. The rearrangement uses TRBV11-2 and TRBJ2-5; tentative D call: TRBD2 (6 bases). The V gene lost 1 base and the J gene lost 3 bases, with 12 bases spanning the gap. Germline V CDR1 and CDR2: SGHAT, FQNNGV. The CDR3 sequence is 15 residues long. Here the CDR3 reads CASSLGRGREETQYF. CDR3 coding DNA: TGTGCCAGCAGCTTAGGGCGGGGTAGGGAAGAGACCCAGTACTTC.

This rearrangement joins TRBV19 to TRBJ2-7; D unclear. The CDR3 spans 14 residues. The germline V gene encodes CDR1 LNHDA and CDR2 SQIVND (reference sequence). The V end was cut by 3 bases, the J end by 2 bases, with 11 bases between. CDR3 loop: CASSIKNRAYEQYF. The CDR3, as DNA: TGTGCCAGTAGTATCAAGAACAGAGCCTACGAGCAGTACTTC.

The chain uses TRBV19 and TRBJ1-5; 7 bases are shared with TRBD1. V trimming: 5 bases; J trimming: 3 bases; junction bases outside the gene matches: 4. Germline V lookup: CDR1 LNHDA, CDR2 SQIVND (reference sequence). The CDR3 length is 14 residues. The CDR3 nucleotides are TGTGCCAGTAGTTCAGGGGGAAACAATCAGCCCCAGCATTTT. Translation gives CASSSGGNNQPQHF.

V and J are TRBV6-4 and TRBJ2-1; TRBD1 might be the D (6 bases). This CDR3 is 16 amino acids long. The V gene lost 7 bases and the J gene lost 0 bases, with 16 bases spanning the gap. Germline lookup yields CDR1 MRHNA and CDR2 SNTAGT. This CDR3 is CASTPNGTPSYNEQFF. The CDR3 region has the DNA TGTGCCAGCACCCCAAACGGGACACCCTCCTACAATGAGCAGTTCTTC.

V and J are TRBV14 and TRBJ2-7; D gene unclear. Germline V CDR1 and CDR2: SGHDN, FVKESK. Trimming cost V 1 base and J 6 bases, with 4 bases left between them. The CDR3 totals 11 residues. DNA for the CDR3: TGTGCCAGCAGCCAAGTCCGCGAGCAGTACTTC. The encoded protein is CASSQVREQYF.

This clone was observed a single time. The chain has TRBV5-4 and TRBJ2-1; 8 bases agree with TRBD2. Germline lookup yields CDR1 SGHNT and CDR2 YYREEE (reference sequence). The CDR3 contains 16 residues. Germline trimming cut 4 bases from V and 4 bases from J; bases unmatched to any gene: 10. The CDR3 reads CASSPGLAGPYNEQFF. Written as DNA, the CDR3 is TGTGCCAGCAGCCCCGGCCTAGCGGGTCCTTACAATGAGCAGTTCTTC.

CDR3 in amino acids: CASSLSGQLYRAFF. As DNA, the CDR3 is TGTGCCAGCAGCTTGTCTGGACAGTTATATAGGGCTTTCTTT. The rearrangement joins TRBV5-6 to TRBJ1-1; possibly TRBD1 for D (6 bases). Germline CDR1 and CDR2: SGHDT and YYEEEE. V was clipped by 1 base and J by 11 bases, with 18 bases between them. This CDR3 contains 14 residues.

This chain joins TRBV15 and TRBJ1-3; D perhaps matches TRBD1 (5 bases). Germline values: CDR1 LNHNV, CDR2 YYDKDF (reference sequence). The ends were cut back, 0 bases at V and 4 bases at J, with 13 bases in the middle. The CDR3 spans 16 residues. The DNA for the CDR3 is TGTGCCACCAGCAGAGATGGCAGGGCGGACGGAAACACCATATATTTT. Translation: CATSRDGRADGNTIYF.

V usage is TRBV4-1 and J usage is TRBJ1-3; 9 nucleotides agree with TRBD1. CDR1 MGHRA and CDR2 YSYEKL come from the germline V gene. The CDR3 runs to 15 residues. V gave up 4 bases and J gave up 0 bases; unmatched junction bases: 1. As DNA, the CDR3 is TGCGCCAGCAGCCCGACAGGGGGCTCTGGAAACACCATATATTTT. It encodes CASSPTGGSGNTIYF.

This clone was seen only once. The chain carries TRBV5-1 and TRBJ2-7, with unresolved D. This CDR3 is built from 11 residues. CDR1 is SGHRS and CDR2 is YFSETQ in the germline V gene. Trimming cost V 2 bases and J 6 bases, with 6 bases left between them. DNA of the CDR3: TGCGCCAGCAGCTTTCTTAGCGAGCAGTACTTC. Translated: CASSFLSEQYF.